What follows describes a single T cell receptor (beta chain). How the authors handled the data: Amplified reference gene primers provided the basis for estimating nucleated cell counts. Measured with immunoSEQ multiplex PCR; TCRdb has only the in-frame clones, and not every one. V, J and clone size are taken as reported in that table, and D and trimming were inferred from the DNA itself. The sample has roughly 90,000 clones, 86% seen once. The source of the sample is a study of blood T cell repertoires in COVID-19. Across the whole study: Samples taken during acute and convalescent COVID-19 were collected in the United States, Italy and Spain. From T cells, B-cell-depleted T cells, or PBMCs came the material, which was cDNA or gDNA.

From germline, CDR1 is LNHNV and CDR2 YYDKDF (reference sequence). The CDR3 runs to 14 residues. V lost 1 base to trimming and J lost 1 base, with 7 bases between them. The specimen was peripheral blood. The rearrangement links TRBV15 to TRBJ1-1; the D is unclear. The source is a human donor in a cohort sampled during active COVID-19. The CDR3 is CATSRARANTEAFF. The CDR3 DNA follows: TGTGCCACCAGCAGAGCGAGGGCGAACACTGAAGCTTTCTTT.